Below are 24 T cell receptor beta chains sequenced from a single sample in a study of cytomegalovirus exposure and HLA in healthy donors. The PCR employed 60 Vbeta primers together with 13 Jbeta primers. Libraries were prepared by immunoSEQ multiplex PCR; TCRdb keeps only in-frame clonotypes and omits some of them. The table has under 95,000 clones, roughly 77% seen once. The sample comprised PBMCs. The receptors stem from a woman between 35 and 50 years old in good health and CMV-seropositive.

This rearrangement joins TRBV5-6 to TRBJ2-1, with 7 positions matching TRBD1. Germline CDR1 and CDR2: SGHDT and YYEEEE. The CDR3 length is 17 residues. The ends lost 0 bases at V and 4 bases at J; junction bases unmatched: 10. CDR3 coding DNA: TGTGCCAGCAGCTTGGGACAGGGAAACTCCTTTTACAATGAGCAGTTCTTC. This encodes CASSLGQGNSFYNEQFF.

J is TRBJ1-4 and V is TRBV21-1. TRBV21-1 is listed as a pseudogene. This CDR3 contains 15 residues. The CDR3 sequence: CASSPSPGSREKLFF. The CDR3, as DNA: TGTGCCAGCAGCCCCTCGCCGGGTTCGAGGGAAAAACTGTTTTTT.

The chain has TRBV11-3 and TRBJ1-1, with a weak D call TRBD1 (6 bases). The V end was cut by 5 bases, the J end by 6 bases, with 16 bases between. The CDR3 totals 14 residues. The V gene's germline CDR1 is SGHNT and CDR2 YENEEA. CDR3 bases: TGTGCCAGCAGCATGACTAGCGGGACATCTGAAGCTTTCTTT. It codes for CASSMTSGTSEAFF.

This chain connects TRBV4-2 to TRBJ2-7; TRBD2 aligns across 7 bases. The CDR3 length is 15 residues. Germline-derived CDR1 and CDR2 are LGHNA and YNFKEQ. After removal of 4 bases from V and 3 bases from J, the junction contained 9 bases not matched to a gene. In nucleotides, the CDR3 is TGTGCCAGCAGCCGGTCCGGGGAGGGAAGCTACGAGCAGTACTTC. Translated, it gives CASSRSGEGSYEQYF.

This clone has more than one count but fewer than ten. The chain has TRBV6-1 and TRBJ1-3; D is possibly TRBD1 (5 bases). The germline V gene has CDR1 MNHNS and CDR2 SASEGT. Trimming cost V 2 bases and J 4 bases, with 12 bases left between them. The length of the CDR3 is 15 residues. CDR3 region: CASSESGWWGNTIYF. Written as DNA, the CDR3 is TGTGCCAGCAGTGAATCAGGGTGGTGGGGAAACACCATATATTTT.

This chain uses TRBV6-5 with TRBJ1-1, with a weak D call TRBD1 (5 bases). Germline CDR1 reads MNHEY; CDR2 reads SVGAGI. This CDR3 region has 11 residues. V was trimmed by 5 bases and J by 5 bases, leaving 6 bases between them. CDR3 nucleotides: TGTGCCAGCAGTCGGGGGACTGAAGCTTTCTTT. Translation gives CASSRGTEAFF.

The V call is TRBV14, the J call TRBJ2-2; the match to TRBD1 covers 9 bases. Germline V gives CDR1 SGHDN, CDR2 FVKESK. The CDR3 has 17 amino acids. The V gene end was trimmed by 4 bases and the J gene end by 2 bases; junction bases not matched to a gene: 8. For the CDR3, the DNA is TGTGCCAGCAGCCCGTACTACAGGGGGCTAAACACCGGGGAGCTGTTTTTT. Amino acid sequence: CASSPYYRGLNTGELFF.

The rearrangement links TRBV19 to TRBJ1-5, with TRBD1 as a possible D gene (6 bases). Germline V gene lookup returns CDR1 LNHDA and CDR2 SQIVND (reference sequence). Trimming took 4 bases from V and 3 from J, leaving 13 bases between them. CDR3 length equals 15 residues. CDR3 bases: TGTGCCAGTAGTACCACAGGGAGTCTCAATCAGCCCCAGCATTTT. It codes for CASSTTGSLNQPQHF.

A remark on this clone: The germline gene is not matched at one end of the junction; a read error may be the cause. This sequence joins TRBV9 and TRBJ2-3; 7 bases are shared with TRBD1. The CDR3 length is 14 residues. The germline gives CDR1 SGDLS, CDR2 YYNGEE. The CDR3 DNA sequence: TGTGCCAGCAGCGAGGGGACGGGGACAGATACGCAGTGTTTT. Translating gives CASSEGTGTDTQCF. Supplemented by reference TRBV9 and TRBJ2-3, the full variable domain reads DSGVTQTPKHLITATGQRVTLRCSPRSGDLSVYWYQQSLDQGLQFLIQYYNGEERAKGNILERFSAQQFPDLHSELNLSSLELGDSALYFCASSEGTGTDTQCFGPGTRLTVL.

CDR3 sequence: CATGLAGGPRTDTQYF. The CDR3 DNA is TGTGCCACCGGACTAGCGGGAGGGCCGCGCACAGATACGCAGTATTTT. The genes are TRBV5-4 and TRBJ2-3; 15 bases are shared with TRBD2. After removal of 9 bases from V and 1 base from J, the junction contained 6 bases not matched to a gene. The CDR3 runs to 16 residues. Germline values: CDR1 SGHNT, CDR2 YYREEE (reference sequence).

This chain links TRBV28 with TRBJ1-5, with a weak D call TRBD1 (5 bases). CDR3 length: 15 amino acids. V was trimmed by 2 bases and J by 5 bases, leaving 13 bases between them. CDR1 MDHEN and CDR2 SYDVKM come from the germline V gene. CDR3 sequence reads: CASSLIGVGDQPQHF. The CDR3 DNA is TGTGCCAGCAGTTTAATAGGGGTAGGGGATCAGCCCCAGCATTTT.

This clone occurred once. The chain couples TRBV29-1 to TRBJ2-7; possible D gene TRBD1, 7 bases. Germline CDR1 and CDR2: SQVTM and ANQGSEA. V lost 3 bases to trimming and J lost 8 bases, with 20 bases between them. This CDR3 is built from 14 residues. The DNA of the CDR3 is TGCAGCGTTGATGGGGGGTTGACAGGGTCAAAGCAGTACTTC. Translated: CSVDGGLTGSKQYF.

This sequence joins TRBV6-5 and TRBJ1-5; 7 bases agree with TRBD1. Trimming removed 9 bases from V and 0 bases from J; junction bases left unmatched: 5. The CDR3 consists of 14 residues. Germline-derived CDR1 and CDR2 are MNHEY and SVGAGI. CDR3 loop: CASRDSYSNQPQHF. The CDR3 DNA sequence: TGTGCCAGTCGGGACAGCTATAGCAATCAGCCCCAGCATTTT.

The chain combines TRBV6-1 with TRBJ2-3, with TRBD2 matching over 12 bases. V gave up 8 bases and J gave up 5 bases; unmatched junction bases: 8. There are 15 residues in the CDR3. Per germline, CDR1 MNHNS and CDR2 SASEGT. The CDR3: CASRPATSGGDTQYF. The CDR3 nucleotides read TGTGCCAGCCGCCCAGCGACTAGCGGGGGAGATACGCAGTATTTT.

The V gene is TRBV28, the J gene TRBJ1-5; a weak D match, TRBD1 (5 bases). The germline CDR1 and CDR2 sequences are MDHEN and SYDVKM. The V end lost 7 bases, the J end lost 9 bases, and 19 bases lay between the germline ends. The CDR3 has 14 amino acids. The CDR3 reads CASTWDGLAGPQHF. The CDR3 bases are TGTGCCAGCACCTGGGACGGACTAGCAGGGCCCCAGCATTTT.

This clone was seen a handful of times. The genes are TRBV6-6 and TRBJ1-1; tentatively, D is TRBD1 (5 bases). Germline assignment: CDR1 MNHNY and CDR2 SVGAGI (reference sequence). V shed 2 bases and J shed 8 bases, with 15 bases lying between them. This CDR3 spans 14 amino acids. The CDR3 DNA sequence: TGTGCCAGCAGTTACGATCTGGGGGGTAGCGAAGCTTTCTTT. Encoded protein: CASSYDLGGSEAFF.

CDR3 sequence (DNA): TGTGCCAGCAGTTCGACAGGGCTGGGGGAGACCCAGTACTTC. Translated: CASSSTGLGETQYF. The rearrangement links TRBV28 to TRBJ2-5, with TRBD1 matching over 7 bases. This CDR3 spans 14 amino acids. CDR1 and CDR2 from the germline V gene are MDHEN and SYDVKM. The J segment lost 5 bases and the V segment lost 4 bases, leaving 7 bases of the junction unmatched.

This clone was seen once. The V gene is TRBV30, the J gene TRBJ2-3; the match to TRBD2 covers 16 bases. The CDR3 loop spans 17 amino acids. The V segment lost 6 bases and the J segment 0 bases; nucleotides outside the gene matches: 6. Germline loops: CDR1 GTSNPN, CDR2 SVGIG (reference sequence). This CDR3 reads CACTGTSGRGSTDTQYF. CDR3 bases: TGTGCCTGTACCGGGACTAGCGGGAGGGGGAGCACAGATACGCAGTATTTT. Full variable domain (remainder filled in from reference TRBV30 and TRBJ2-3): SQTIHQWPATLVQPVGSPLSLECTVEGTSNPNLYWYRQAAGRGLQLLFYSVGIGQISSEVPQNLSASRPQDRQFILSSKKLLLSDSGFYLCACTGTSGRGSTDTQYFGPGTRLTVL.

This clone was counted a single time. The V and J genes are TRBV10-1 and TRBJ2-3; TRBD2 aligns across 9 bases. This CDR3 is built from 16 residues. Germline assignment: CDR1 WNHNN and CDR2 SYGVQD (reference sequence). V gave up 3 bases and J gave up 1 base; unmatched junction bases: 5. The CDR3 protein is CASSEGWTSGTDTQYF. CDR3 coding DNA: TGCGCCAGCAGTGAAGGGTGGACTAGCGGCACAGATACGCAGTATTTT.

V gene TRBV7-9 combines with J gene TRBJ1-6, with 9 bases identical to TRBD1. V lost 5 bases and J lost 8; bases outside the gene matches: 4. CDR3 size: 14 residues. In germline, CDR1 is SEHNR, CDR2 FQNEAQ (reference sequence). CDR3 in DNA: TGTGCCAGCAGCCAGGGACAGGGTTATTCACCCCTCCACTTT. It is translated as CASSQGQGYSPLHF.

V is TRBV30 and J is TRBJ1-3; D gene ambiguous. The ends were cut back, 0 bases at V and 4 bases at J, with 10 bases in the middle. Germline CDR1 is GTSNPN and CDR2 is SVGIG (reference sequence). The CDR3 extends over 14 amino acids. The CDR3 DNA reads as TGTGCCTGGAGTGTTGAGGGATCCGGAAACACCATATATTTT. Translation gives CAWSVEGSGNTIYF.

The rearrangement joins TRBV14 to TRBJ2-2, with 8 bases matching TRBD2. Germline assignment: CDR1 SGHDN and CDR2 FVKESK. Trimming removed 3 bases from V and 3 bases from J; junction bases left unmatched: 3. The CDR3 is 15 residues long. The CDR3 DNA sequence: TGTGCCAGCAGCCATCGGGGGGGGGACACCGGGGAGCTGTTTTTT. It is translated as CASSHRGGDTGELFF.

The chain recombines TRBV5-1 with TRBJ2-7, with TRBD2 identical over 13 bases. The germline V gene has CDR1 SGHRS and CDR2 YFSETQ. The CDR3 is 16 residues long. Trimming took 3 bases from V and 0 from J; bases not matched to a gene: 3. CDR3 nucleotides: TGCGCCAGCAGCTACGGGACTAGCGGGGACTCCTACGAGCAGTACTTC. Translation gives CASSYGTSGDSYEQYF.

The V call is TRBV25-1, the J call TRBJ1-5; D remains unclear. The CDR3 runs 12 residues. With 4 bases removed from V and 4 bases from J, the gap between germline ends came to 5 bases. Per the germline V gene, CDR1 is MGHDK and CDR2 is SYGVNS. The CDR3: CASSVANQPQHF. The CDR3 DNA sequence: TGTGCCAGCAGTGTAGCAAATCAGCCCCAGCATTTT.